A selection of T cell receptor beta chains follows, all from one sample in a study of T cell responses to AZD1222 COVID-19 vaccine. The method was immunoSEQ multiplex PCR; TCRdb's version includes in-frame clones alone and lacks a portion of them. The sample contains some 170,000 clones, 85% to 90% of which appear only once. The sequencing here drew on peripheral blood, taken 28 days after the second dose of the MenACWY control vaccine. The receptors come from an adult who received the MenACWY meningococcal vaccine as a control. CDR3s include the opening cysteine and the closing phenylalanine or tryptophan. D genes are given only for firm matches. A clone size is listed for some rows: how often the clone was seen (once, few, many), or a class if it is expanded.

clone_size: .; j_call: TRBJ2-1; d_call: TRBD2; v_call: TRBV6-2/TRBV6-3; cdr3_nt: TGTGCCAGCAGTTCCTTAGGGAGAGCGGGAAATAACAATGAGCAGTTCTTC; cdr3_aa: CASSSLGRAGNNNEQFF
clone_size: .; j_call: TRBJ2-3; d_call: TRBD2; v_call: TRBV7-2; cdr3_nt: TGTGCCAGCAGCTTCCGACTAGCGGATACGCAGTATTTT; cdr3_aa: CASSFRLADTQYF
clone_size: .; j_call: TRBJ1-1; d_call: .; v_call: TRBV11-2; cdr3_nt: TGTGCCAGCAGCTTCATTCAGGGAAACACTGAAGCTTTCTTT; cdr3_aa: CASSFIQGNTEAFF
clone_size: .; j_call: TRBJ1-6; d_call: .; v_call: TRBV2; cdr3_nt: TGTGCCAGCAGTGAGGGGGGTCCGAGCTCCTATAATTCACCCCTCCACTTT; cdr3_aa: CASSEGGPSSYNSPLHF
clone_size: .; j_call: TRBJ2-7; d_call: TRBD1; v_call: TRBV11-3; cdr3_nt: TGTGCCAGCAGCTTAGGGTACAGGGGGCCTGACGAGCAGTACTTC; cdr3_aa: CASSLGYRGPDEQYF
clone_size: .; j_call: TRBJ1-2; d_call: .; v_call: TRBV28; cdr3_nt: TGTGCCAGCAGTTATGGGACGGTTTATGGCTACACCTTC; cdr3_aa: CASSYGTVYGYTF
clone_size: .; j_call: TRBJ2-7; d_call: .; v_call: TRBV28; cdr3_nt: TGTGCCAGCAGTTCCGCGGAACCCCGATGGGAGCAGTACTTC; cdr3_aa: CASSSAEPRWEQYF
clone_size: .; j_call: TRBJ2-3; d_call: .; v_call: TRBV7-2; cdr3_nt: TGTGCCAGCAGATCGCCGGGACTCCGCACAGATACGCAGTATTTT; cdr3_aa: CASRSPGLRTDTQYF
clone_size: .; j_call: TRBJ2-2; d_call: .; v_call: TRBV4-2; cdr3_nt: TGTGCCAGCAGCCCACAGGGTTCCGGGGAGCTGTTTTTT; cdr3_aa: CASSPQGSGELFF
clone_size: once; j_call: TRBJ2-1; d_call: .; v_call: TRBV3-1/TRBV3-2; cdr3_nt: TGTGCCAGCAGCCAAGTTTCCGTGAGGCAGTTCTTC; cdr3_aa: CASSQVSVRQFF
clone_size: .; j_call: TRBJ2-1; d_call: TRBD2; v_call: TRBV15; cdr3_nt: TGTGCCACCAGCAGAGAGAGGGTGTTTATAGCGGGCTCCTACAATGAGCAGTTCTTC; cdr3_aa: CATSRERVFIAGSYNEQFF
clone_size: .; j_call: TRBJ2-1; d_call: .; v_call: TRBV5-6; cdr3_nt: TGTGCCAGCAGCTTCGGGGTGAGCAATGAGCAGTTCTTC; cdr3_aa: CASSFGVSNEQFF
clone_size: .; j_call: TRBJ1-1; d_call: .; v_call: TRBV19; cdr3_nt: TGTGCCAGTAGTATTTCCAGGGTGAACACTGAAGCTTTCTTT; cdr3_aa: CASSISRVNTEAFF
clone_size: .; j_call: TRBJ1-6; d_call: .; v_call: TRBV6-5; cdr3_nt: TGTGCCAGCAGTAAGGGGACCAATTCACCCCTCCACTTT; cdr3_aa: CASSKGTNSPLHF
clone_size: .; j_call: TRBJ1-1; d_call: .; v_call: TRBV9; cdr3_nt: TGTGCCAGCACCGCCTTAGGAGCCATGGGCACTGAAGCTTTCTTT; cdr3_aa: CASTALGAMGTEAFF
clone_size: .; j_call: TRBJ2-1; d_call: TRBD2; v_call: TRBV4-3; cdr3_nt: TGCGCCAGCAGCCGAGGACTAGAGCGTGTCAATGAGCAGTTCTTC; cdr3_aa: CASSRGLERVNEQFF
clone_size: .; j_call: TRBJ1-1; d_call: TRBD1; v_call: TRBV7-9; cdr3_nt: TGTGCCAGCAGCTCGACAGGGGGCATCGGGAACACTGAAGCTTTCTTT; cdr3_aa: CASSSTGGIGNTEAFF
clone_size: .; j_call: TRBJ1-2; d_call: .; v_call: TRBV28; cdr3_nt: TGTGCCAGCAGTTTTTATGGACAGAAATATGGCTACACCTTC; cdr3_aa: CASSFYGQKYGYTF
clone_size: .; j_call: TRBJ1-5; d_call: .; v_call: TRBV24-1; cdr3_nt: TGTGCCACCAGTGAACGACTAAATCAGCCCCAGCATTTT; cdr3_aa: CATSERLNQPQHF
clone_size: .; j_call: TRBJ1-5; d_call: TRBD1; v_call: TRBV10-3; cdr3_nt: TGTGCCATCGGGACAGCTAATCAGCCCCAGCATTTT; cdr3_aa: CAIGTANQPQHF
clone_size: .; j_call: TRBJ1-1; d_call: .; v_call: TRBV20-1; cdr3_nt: TGCAGTGCTAGTAAAGGGGGGTTGAACACTGAAGCTTTCTTT; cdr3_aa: CSASKGGLNTEAFF
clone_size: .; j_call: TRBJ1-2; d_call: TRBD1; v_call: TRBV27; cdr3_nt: TGTGCCAGCAGCCACAGGGGGCCGGGTGGCTACACCTTC; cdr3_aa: CASSHRGPGGYTF
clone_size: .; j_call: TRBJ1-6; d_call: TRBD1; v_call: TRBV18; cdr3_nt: TGTGCCAGCTCTCGCCGGGACAGCGAGAATTCACCCCTCCACTTT; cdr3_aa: CASSRRDSENSPLHF
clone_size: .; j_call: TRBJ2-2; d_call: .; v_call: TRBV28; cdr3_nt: TGTGCCAGCAGCTCGGGCGGCAACACCGGGGAGCTGTTTTTT; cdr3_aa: CASSSGGNTGELFF
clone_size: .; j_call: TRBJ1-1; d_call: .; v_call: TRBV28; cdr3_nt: TGTGCCAGCAGTTTATACTCTGTTGAAGCTTTCTTT; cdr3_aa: CASSLYSVEAFF
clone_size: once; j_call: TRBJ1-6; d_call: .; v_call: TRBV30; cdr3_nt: TGTGCCTGGAGTCGGGGCCCTAATTCACCCCTCCACTTT; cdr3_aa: CAWSRGPNSPLHF
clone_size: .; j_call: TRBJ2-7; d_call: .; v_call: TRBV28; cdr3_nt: TGTGCCAGCAGCCGTCCGGGCCTACAAGAGTGGGGCTACGAGCAGTACTTC; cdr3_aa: CASSRPGLQEWGYEQYF
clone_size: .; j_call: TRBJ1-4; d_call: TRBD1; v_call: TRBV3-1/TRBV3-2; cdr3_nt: TGTGCCAGCAGCCAAGTCACAGGGGGATTCGAAAAACTGTTTTTT; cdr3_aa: CASSQVTGGFEKLFF
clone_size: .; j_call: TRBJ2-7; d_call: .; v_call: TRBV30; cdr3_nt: TGTGCCTGGAGTGCCAAAAGATCCTATTTCGAGCAGTACTTC; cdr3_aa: CAWSAKRSYFEQYF
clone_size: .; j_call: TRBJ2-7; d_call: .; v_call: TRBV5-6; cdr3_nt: TGTGCCAGCAGCTTCGGCGGGCCGTCCTACGAGCAGTACTTC; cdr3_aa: CASSFGGPSYEQYF
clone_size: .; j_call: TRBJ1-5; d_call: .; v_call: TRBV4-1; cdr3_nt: TGCGCCAGCAGCCAAGAAACGGCCTCCAAGCCCCAGCATTTT; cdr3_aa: CASSQETASKPQHF
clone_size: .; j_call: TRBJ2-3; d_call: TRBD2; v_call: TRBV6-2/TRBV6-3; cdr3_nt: TGTGCCAGCAGTTACTCGAGCGGGGCAGATACGCAGTATTTT; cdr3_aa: CASSYSSGADTQYF
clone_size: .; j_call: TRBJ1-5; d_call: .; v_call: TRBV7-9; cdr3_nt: TGTGCCAGCAGCTTGGGGGAGCGGGGGCTCGGGCAGCCCCAGCATTTT; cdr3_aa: CASSLGERGLGQPQHF
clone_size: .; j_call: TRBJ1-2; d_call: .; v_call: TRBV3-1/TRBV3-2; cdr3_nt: TGTGCCAGCAGCCCCGGGGGGGCGATGGGCTACACCTTC; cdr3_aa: CASSPGGAMGYTF
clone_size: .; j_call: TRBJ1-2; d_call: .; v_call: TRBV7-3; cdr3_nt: TGTGCCAGCAGCTCTGGGGCCCGGGAAGGCTACACCTTC; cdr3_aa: CASSSGAREGYTF
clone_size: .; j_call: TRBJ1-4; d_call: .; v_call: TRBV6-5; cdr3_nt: TGTGCCAGCAGCCCAGGGTTTGCAACTAATGAAAAACTGTTTTTT; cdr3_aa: CASSPGFATNEKLFF
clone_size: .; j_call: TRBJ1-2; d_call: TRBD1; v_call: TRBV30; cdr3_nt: TGTGCCTGGAGTGCCAGCAGGGGGCGAGGCTACACCTTC; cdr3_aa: CAWSASRGRGYTF